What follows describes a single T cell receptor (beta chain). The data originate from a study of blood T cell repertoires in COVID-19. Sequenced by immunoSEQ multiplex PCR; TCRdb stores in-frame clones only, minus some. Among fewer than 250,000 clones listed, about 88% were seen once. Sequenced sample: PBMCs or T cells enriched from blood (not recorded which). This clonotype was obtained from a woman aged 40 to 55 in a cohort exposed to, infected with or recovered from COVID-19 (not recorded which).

The CDR3 sequence is CSVESSGTYEQYF. CDR3 sequence (DNA): TGCAGCGTGGAGAGTAGCGGGACCTACGAGCAGTACTTC. V gene TRBV29-1 combines with J gene TRBJ2-7; the match to TRBD2 covers 8 bases. This CDR3 contains 13 residues. The V gene end was trimmed by 6 bases and the J gene end by 2 bases; junction bases not matched to a gene: 6. The germline V gene has CDR1 SQVTM and CDR2 ANQGSEA.